This T cell receptor beta chain was observed in a study of cytomegalovirus exposure and HLA in healthy donors (dated by TCRdb to about 2017). For context, the study as a whole: An earlier analysis of roughly 570 of the donors reported 276 Gb of sequence data and 90 million to 120 million unique TCR beta sequences obtained from about 179 million T cells. In an earlier analysis of 550 to 700 of the donors, high-throughput TCR beta sequencing was used to judge whether each TCR beta V gene segment behaved as functional or pseudogenic. Of the roughly 400 genotyped donors, approximately 83% fell in the genetic ancestry cluster associated with self-reported Caucasian donors. To predict cytomegalovirus infection status, the study combined high-throughput TCR immunosequencing, statistical association of individual TCRs with disease status, and machine learning. HLA typing included class I and class II loci at four-digit resolution. Alongside the repertoire data, information on donor age, sex, ethnicity and CMV serostatus was compiled. A later analysis re-examined previously published TCR beta repertoires from over 500 donors and added high-resolution HLA genotyping to investigate patterns of TCR occurrence. Approximately 300 gigabases of sequencing data and around 80 million unique TCR sequences made up an early release that covered around 640 HLA-typed donors. The study was designed to test whether signatures of past pathogen exposure could be identified by cataloging public T cell receptors. Roughly five DR-DQ haplotypes were handled as single units for association and clustering, since linkage in the cohort was strong. A later genetic analysis used genome-wide SNP genotypes for about 60% of the 666 donors, treating that subset as a discovery cohort. The T cell repertoires of around 670 subjects were profiled by immunosequencing and related to cytomegalovirus serostatus. The later analysis used no new phenotypic data to find candidate immune exposures, relying instead on TCR beta sequences and their occurrence across donors. Typing coverage varied by locus: roughly 629-630 donors for A, B, C, DRB1 and DQB1; about 520 for DQA1; about 570 for DPA1; under 490 for DPB1. In addition to the first cohort of approximately 670 subjects, a separate validation cohort of 120 different subjects was used. Every repertoire in the discovery cohort had been generated on one and the same sequencing platform. Among a few hundred genotyped donors of the cohort, an average of approximately 230,000 unique TCR beta nucleotide sequences were sequenced per donor, around a sixth of them non-productive. The full study reports these points: In a later analysis, TCR association rates were found to vary across HLA loci, with the most associated TCRs seen for DRB1 alleles and the fewest for HLA-C alleles. According to a later genetic analysis, donors in an Asian-associated ancestry cluster had fewer N-insertions in productive TCRs than the approximately 700-donor mean. Most TCR sequences were seen in very few donors, while some public TCRs were found in many individuals. A group of highly shared sequence variants was considered likely to be a technical artifact of the sequencing pipeline. The classifier was reported to diagnose cytomegalovirus status with high specificity and sensitivity in both the original cohort and the validation cohort. The authors suggested that the approach could potentially be generalized to other disease states and immunological phenotypes. Assigning TCR associations to individual alleles was difficult when HLA alleles, especially DR and DQ, strongly co-occurred. Sequencing depth was assumed to be roughly uniform across donors in the presence/absence analyses, though that assumption may not hold. The study listed 170 or so TCR beta chains as associated with cytomegalovirus. In vitro tests confirmed that a few of the cytomegalovirus-associated TCR beta chains recognize cytomegalovirus antigens. The cohort was sequenced for TCR beta chains only, and without alpha or paired-chain data the features that could be detected were limited. For the cohort, immune exposure information was limited to CMV serostatus. A further reported finding was that TCR beta sequences accurately predicted the HLA-A and HLA-B alleles for most subjects in the first cohort. According to a later analysis, parvovirus B19, influenza, CMV and Epstein-Barr virus appeared linked to several top co-occurrence clusters. In a later genetic analysis, a missense DCLRE1C variant was associated with V-gene and J-gene trimming of TCR beta chains, and the association was replicated in an independent cohort. In an earlier analysis of a few hundred of the donors, most TCR beta V segments were observed in productive rearrangements about 87% or about 30% of the time, broadly matching IMGT annotations. HLA typing was unavailable for some donors at each locus, so association tests used only the typed subset. A later analysis found that HLA-associated TCR beta chains were more clonally expanded and had lower generation probabilities than equally common non-associated chains. The 87-base-pair reads could not distinguish some IMGT-functional V segments, including TRBV6-2 and TRBV6-3, so those segments were excluded. Linkage disequilibrium might explain the correlated functional status among segregating V segments, but an unknown experimental factor could not be excluded. A later analysis found that most CMV-associated TCR beta chains appeared HLA-restricted, with HLA associations seemingly driven largely by CMV exposure. The earlier analysis of some 540 of the donors excluded roughly 17 rarely observed V segments, including chromosome 9 orphons, because counts were too low. At a false discovery rate of 0.05, a later analysis linked under 20,000 TCR beta sequences to specific HLA alleles.

Library generation was performed with the immunoSEQ multiplex PCR assay. The multiplex PCR relied on a mix of 60 forward primers for TCR Vbeta segments and 13 reverse primers for TCR Jbeta segments. The CDR3 region of rearranged TCR beta genes was amplified from genomic DNA with a multiplex PCR assay. On the Illumina HiSeq System, the amplified TCR beta libraries were sequenced as 87-base-pair reads. Concerning the study's data processing: Across the 500 to 750 repertoires, a later analysis counted 78 million or so unique TCR beta chains, roughly 11 million of which were shared by at least two donors. A nearest-neighbor algorithm error-corrected the raw reads and collapsed the reads into unique sequences, merging closely related sequences to remove PCR and sequencing errors. To assign V, D and J gene segments, CDR3 sequences were aligned to IMGT reference sequences. Each retained sequence needed at least a six-nucleotide match to both a V gene segment and a J gene segment. Rearrangements were called productive when the CDR3 lacked stop codons and stayed in frame with V and J; all others were non-productive. Following IMGT convention, CDR3 was defined as the stretch from the second conserved V-encoded cysteine up to the conserved J-encoded phenylalanine. In an earlier analysis of just under 600 of the donors, sequences lacking an unambiguous match to a single V gene segment were excluded. An earlier analysis of 587 of the donors called V segments functional above 56.7% productive rearrangements and segregating when the between-donor standard deviation exceeded 5%. A statistical classification framework was built to diagnose cytomegalovirus status from the catalog of TCR beta chain sequences. V and J gene assignment, in a later analysis, came from comparing TCR nucleotide sequences with IMGT/GENE-DB human TR gene sequences. In a later analysis, CDR3 sequences and most-parsimonious VDJ recombination scenarios were assigned using the TCRdist pipeline. In a later analysis, each TCR beta chain was defined by its CDR3 amino acid sequence together with its V-gene family, and reads lacking a unique V-gene family were excluded. In a later analysis, around 600 highly shared, low-generation-probability nucleotide sequences were removed to address suspected cross-contamination and a sequencing artifact. In a later analysis, a clonal expansion index was calculated for each public chain from normalized within-repertoire ranks of inferred template counts. In a later analysis, generation probabilities were computed with a VDJ recombination model fitted to out-of-frame rearrangements, and the resulting probabilities were checked against IGoR. Hypergeometric tests were used in a later analysis to score TCR-TCR, TCR-HLA and TCR-CMV co-occurrence, with a repertoire-size bias correction applied to the TCR pairs. In a later analysis, false discovery rates were estimated by permuting HLA or CMV assignments 20 times. In a later analysis, co-occurring TCRs were grouped using DBSCAN, with TCRdist sequence similarity added in when clustering inside HLA-allele-positive subsets. Co-occurrence clustering excluded repertoires with fewer than 30,000 or more than 120,000 public chains, plus five with anomalous nucleotide sharing. TCRdb re-hosts the immuneACCESS table, in-frame sequences only. Its copies lack some clones; in the studies checked, an unresolved V gene accounts for under half of them, and the cause for the rest is not known. That table supplies the V and J calls and clone size; D and trimming were determined from the DNA. Across this sample there are about 140,000 clones, with approximately 78% seen only once. The ten top clones hold around 2.9% of the sample.

The cohort consisted of approximately 670 healthy bone marrow donors. All cohort members were sampled while nominally healthy, although unrecorded immune exposures were likely present. The donor tested CMV seronegative and was one of the 352 seronegative cohort members. A peripheral blood sample was collected from each donor, and TCR beta sequencing was performed on peripheral blood mononuclear cells. Genomic DNA extraction from the blood cell samples was performed with the Qiagen DNeasy Blood Extraction Kit. Taken from the germline V gene, the CDR1 and CDR2 loops are MDHEN and SYDVKM. The CDR3 measures 14 amino acids from cysteine to phenylalanine. The sequence is cut down to CDR3 DNA, 42 bases in frame from base 1. V and J lose 3 bases and 5 bases, and a span of 13 bases separates them. With respect to this clone: This receptor's antigen is unknown. Per-base quality was not reported, and no clone a single base away is much larger than it.

Here the chain combines TRBV28 and TRBJ1-2; possibly the D gene is TRBD1, per 6 matching bases. The TCR comes from a female donor in good health and CMV-seronegative. What was sequenced was PBMCs. The CDR3 region: CASSFTGLFYGYTF. The DNA sequence follows: TGTGCCAGCAGTTTTACAGGGCTTTTTTATGGCTACACCTTC.